This paragraph covers one TCR beta chain sequence. The V gene's germline CDR1 is MNHEY and CDR2 SMNVEV (reference sequence). Trimming removed 3 bases from V and 1 base from J; junction bases left unmatched: 4. The CDR3 runs to 15 residues. This entry is derived from a study of blood T cell repertoires in COVID-19. Study overall: Sites across the United States, Italy and Spain contributed samples from acute and convalescent COVID-19. Nucleic acid was either cDNA or gDNA, and it came from T cells, B-cell-depleted T cells, or PBMCs.

As handled by the study authors: Using reference gene primer amplification, nucleated cell counts were estimated. TCRdb's copy holds only in-frame clones and misses some; the assay was immunoSEQ multiplex PCR. That table supplies the V and J calls and clone size; D and trimming were determined from the DNA. The sample lists roughly 400,000 clones, 75% to 90% occurring once. Resolution of symptoms, clearance, or two negative PCRs was present in recovered Cohort 3 donors. Sequencing was carried out using PBMCs or T cells enriched from blood (not recorded which). The sequence derives from a man aged 30 to 39 who had recovered from COVID-19. This chain links TRBV27 with TRBJ2-3; the match to TRBD1 covers 7 bases. The chain's CDR3 is CASSLRGQGTDTQYF. DNA for the CDR3: TGTGCCAGCAGTTTGAGGGGGCAGGGCACAGATACGCAGTATTTT.